The 8 T cell receptor beta chains presented below share a single source sample, sequenced in a study of cytomegalovirus exposure and HLA in healthy donors. Vbeta (60) and Jbeta (13) primers were used in the PCR. Clones were sequenced by immunoSEQ multiplex PCR, and TCRdb holds only the in-frame ones, with some missing. The sample lists roughly 100,000 clones, over 65% occurring once. Sequencing used PBMCs. The receptors originated from a man aged 35-49 years in good health and CMV-seropositive.

The chain has TRBV7-3 and TRBJ2-7; 7 nucleotides align to TRBD1. The CDR3 has 15 residues. V trimming: 4 bases; J trimming: 4 bases; junction bases outside the gene matches: 10. Germline-derived CDR1 and CDR2 are SGHTA and FQGTGA. The CDR3 DNA sequence: TGTGCCAGCAGCTCGACCGGGACAGACCCTTACGAGCAGTACTTC. Amino acid sequence: CASSSTGTDPYEQYF.

The CDR3 reads CASSRGTVYTEAFF. The CDR3 nucleotides read TGTGCCAGCAGCCGAGGGACAGTATACACTGAAGCTTTCTTT. The chain carries TRBV6-6 and TRBJ1-1, with TRBD1 identical over 7 bases. The CDR3 has 14 residues. The germline V gene has CDR1 MNHNY and CDR2 SVGAGI (reference sequence). Trimming at V came to 6 bases and at J to 3 bases, leaving 7 bases not matched to a gene.

Remarks on this clone: Germline is not matched at one junction end, which may reflect a read error. The chain links TRBV9 to TRBJ2-6; 9 bases line up with TRBD2. Germline V gene lookup returns CDR1 SGDLS and CDR2 YYNGEE. CDR3 size: 19 residues. Here the CDR3 DNA reads TGTGCCAGCAGCTTAATGACTAGCGGTAGATTCGGTGGGGCCAACGGCCTGACTTTC. This translates into CASSLMTSGRFGGANGLTF.

The V gene is TRBV28, the J gene TRBJ1-1; D not resolved. The germline V and J ends were trimmed by 11 bases and 0 bases, with 13 bases remaining between them. Germline loops: CDR1 MDHEN, CDR2 SYDVKM. This CDR3 has 13 residues. CDR3 coding DNA: TGTGCCCTACAGTCCCCCATGAACACTGAAGCTTTCTTT. Residues: CALQSPMNTEAFF.

The genes are TRBV6-6 and TRBJ2-7; D is possibly TRBD1 (5 bases). CDR1 is MNHNY, CDR2 SVGAGI, per germline (reference sequence). Trimming removed 4 bases from V and 2 bases from J, with 15 bases in between. This CDR3 contains 15 residues. CDR3 sequence reads: CASSSPTREPYEQYF. CDR3 DNA sequence: TGTGCCAGCAGTTCCCCGACCAGGGAACCCTACGAGCAGTACTTC.

The genes are TRBV4-1 and TRBJ2-4; D ambiguous. The ends were cut back, 0 bases at V and 2 bases at J, with 14 bases in the middle. CDR3 length equals 17 residues. The V gene's germline CDR1 is MGHRA and CDR2 YSYEKL. CDR3 DNA sequence: TGCGCCAGCAGCCAAGATAACCTGCTCCAGTCCAAAAACATTCAGTACTTC. Amino acids: CASSQDNLLQSKNIQYF.

As concerns this clone: This specimen includes other DNA sequences encoding the same CDR3. The chain couples TRBV7-3 to TRBJ2-3; 7 positions match TRBD2. With 2 bases clipped from V and 1 base from J, the junction kept 3 bases outside the gene matches. Per germline, CDR1 SGHTA and CDR2 FQGTGA. The CDR3 runs 15 residues. The CDR3 region has the DNA TGTGCCAGCAGCTTATTGGCGGGGGGCACAGATACGCAGTATTTT. It is translated as CASSLLAGGTDTQYF.

This sequence joins TRBV28 and TRBJ1-2; D is unresolved. CDR1 MDHEN and CDR2 SYDVKM come from the germline V gene. Trimming left V 8 bases short and J 6 bases short, with 19 bases between. This CDR3 comprises 14 residues. The CDR3 coding sequence is TGTGCCAGCGCAACAGCCGGAAAGTATAATGGCTACACCTTC. Translating it yields CASATAGKYNGYTF.